Included here is one T cell receptor (beta chain) sequence, with context. After removal of 4 bases from V and 6 bases from J, the junction contained 6 bases not matched to a gene. CDR3 length: 15 amino acids. Germline V gene sequence: CDR1 SGHRS, CDR2 YFSETQ. The data originate from a study of blood T cell repertoires in COVID-19. Study-wide background: COVID-19 samples, acute and convalescent, were from the United States, Italy and Spain. In each case, the material was cDNA or gDNA derived from T cells, B-cell-depleted T cells, or PBMCs.

Authors' processing steps: Reference gene primers were amplified, and this amplification served to estimate nucleated cell counts. The assay was immunoSEQ multiplex PCR, and TCRdb's table has in-frame clones only and misses some. V and J calls and clone size are given by that table; D and trimming were obtained from the DNA. The sample lists approximately 300,000 clones, over 75% occurring once. This sequence was found in a man aged 50-60 years with active or convalescent COVID-19. The rearrangement joins TRBV5-1 to TRBJ2-2; 10 positions match TRBD1. Sequences were obtained from peripheral blood. CDR3 bases: TGCGCCAGCAGCGACCGGGACAGGGGTCCCGGGGAGCTGTTTTTT. Translation: CASSDRDRGPGELFF.